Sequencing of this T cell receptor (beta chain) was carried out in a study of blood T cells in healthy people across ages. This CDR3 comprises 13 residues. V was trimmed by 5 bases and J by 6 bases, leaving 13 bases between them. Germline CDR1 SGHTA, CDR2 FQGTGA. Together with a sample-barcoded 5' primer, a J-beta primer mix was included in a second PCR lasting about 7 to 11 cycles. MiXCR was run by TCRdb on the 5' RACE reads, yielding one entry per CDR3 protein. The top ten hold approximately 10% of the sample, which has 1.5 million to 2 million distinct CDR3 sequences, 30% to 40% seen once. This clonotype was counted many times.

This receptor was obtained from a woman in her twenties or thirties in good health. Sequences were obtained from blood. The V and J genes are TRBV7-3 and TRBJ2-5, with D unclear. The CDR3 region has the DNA TGTGCCAGCAGCCCTCTGCTAGGCAAGACCCAGTACTTC. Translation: CASSPLLGKTQYF. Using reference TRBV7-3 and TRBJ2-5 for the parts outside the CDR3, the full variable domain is GAGVSQTPSNKVTEKGKYVELRCDPISGHTALYWYRQSLGQGPEFLIYFQGTGAADDSGLPNDRFFAVRPEGSVSTLKIQRTERGDSAVYLCASSPLLGKTQYFGPGTRLLVL.